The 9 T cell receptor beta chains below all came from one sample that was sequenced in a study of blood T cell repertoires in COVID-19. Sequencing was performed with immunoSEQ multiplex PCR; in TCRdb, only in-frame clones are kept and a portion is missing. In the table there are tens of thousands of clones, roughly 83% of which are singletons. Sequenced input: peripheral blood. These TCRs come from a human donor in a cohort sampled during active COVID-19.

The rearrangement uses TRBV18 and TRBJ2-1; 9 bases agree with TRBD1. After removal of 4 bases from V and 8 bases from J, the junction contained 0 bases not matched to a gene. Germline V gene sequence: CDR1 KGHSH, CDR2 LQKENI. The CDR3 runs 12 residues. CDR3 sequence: CASSRDRDEQFF. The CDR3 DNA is TGTGCCAGCTCACGGGACAGGGATGAGCAGTTCTTC.

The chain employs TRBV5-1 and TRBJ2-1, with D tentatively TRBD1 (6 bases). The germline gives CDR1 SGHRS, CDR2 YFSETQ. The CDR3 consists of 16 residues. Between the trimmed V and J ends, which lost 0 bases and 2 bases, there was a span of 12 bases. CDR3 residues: CASSLEGVSPYNEQFF. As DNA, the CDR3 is TGCGCCAGCAGCTTGGAGGGGGTTTCTCCCTACAATGAGCAGTTCTTC.

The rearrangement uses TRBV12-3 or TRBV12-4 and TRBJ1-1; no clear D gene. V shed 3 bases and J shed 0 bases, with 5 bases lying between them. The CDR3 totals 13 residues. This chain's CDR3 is CASSFQVNTEAFF. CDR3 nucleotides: TGTGCCAGCAGTTTCCAGGTGAACACTGAAGCTTTCTTT.

This CDR3 is CASSTTGVSNQPQHF. The CDR3, as DNA: TGTGCCAGCAGCACGACAGGGGTAAGCAATCAGCCCCAGCATTTT. The chain recombines TRBV28 with TRBJ1-5; 8 nucleotides agree with TRBD1. The junction had 5 bases not matched to a gene; V was cut back by 6 bases and J by 1 base. The CDR3 covers 15 residues. Germline values: CDR1 MDHEN, CDR2 SYDVKM.

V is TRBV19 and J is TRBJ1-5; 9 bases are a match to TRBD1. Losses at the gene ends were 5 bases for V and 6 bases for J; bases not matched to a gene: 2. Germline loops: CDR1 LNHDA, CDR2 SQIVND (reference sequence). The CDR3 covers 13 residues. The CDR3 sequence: CASSDRGIQPQHF. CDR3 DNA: TGTGCCAGTAGTGACAGGGGGATTCAGCCCCAGCATTTT.

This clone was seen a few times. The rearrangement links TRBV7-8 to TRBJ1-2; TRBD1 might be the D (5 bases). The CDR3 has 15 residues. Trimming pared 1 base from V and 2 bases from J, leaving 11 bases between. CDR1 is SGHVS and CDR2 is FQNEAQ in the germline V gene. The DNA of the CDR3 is TGTGCCAGCAGCTTAGTGGGGGGGATGAACTATGGCTACACCTTC. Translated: CASSLVGGMNYGYTF.

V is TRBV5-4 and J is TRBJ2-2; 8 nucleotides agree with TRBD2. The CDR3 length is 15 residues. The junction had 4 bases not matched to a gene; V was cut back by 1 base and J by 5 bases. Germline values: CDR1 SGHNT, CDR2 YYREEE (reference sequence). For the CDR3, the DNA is TGTGCCAGCAGCTTGTTCGGGAGGGGAACCGGGGAGCTGTTTTTT. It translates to CASSLFGRGTGELFF. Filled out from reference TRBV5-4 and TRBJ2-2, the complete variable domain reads ETGVTQSPTHLIKTRGQQVTLRCSSQSGHNTVSWYQQALGQGPQFIFQYYREEENGRGNFPPRFSGLQFPNYSSELNVNALELDDSALYLCASSLFGRGTGELFFGEGSRLTVL.

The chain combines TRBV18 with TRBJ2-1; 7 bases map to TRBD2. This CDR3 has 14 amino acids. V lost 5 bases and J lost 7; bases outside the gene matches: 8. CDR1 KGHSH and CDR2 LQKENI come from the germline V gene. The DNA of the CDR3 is TGTGCCAGCTCAGGGGAGGGCCTAGGAAATGAGCAGTTCTTC. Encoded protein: CASSGEGLGNEQFF.

The CDR3 DNA reads TGTGCCAGCAGAGGTCCGGGACTAGCGGGGGGCGGGGCCTACGAGCAGTACTTC. The encoded protein is CASRGPGLAGGGAYEQYF. The chain recombines TRBV2 with TRBJ2-7; TRBD2 matches 15 bases. After removal of 6 bases from V and 2 bases from J, the junction contained 11 bases not matched to a gene. Germline V gene sequence: CDR1 SNHLY, CDR2 FYNNEI. This CDR3 is 18 amino acids long.